This T cell receptor (beta chain) was sequenced for a study of blood T cells in healthy people across ages. Trimming removed 1 base from V and 0 bases from J, with 7 bases in between. This CDR3 has 15 amino acids. Germline V CDR1 and CDR2: SGHTA, FQGNSA. The second PCR ran roughly 7 to 11 cycles with a sample-barcoded 5' primer and J-beta primers. TCRdb analysed the 5' RACE reads with MiXCR anew, one entry per CDR3 protein. This table has over a million distinct CDR3 sequences, about 42% appearing once. This clonotype was sampled from a woman aged 18-29 years in good health. J is TRBJ2-1 and V is TRBV7-2, with unresolved D. The sequencing input was blood. This CDR3 is CASSLGHFSYNEQFF. For the CDR3, the DNA is TGTGCCAGCAGCTTAGGCCATTTCTCCTACAATGAGCAGTTCTTC.